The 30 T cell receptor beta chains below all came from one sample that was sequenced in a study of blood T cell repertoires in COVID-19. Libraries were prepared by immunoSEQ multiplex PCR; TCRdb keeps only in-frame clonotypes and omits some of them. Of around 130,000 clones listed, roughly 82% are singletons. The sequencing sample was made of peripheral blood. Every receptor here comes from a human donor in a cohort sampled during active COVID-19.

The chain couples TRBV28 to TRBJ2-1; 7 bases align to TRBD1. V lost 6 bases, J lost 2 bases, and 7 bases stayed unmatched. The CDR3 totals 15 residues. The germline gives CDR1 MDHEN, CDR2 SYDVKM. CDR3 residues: CASSSGQIPYNEQFF. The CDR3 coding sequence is TGTGCCAGCAGCTCGGGACAGATCCCCTACAATGAGCAGTTCTTC.

The CDR3, as DNA: TGTGCCAGCAGCCCGCAGGGGGTTAATGAGCAGTTCTTC. It translates to CASSPQGVNEQFF. The chain combines TRBV7-2 with TRBJ2-1; 7 bases agree with TRBD1. The V segment lost 5 bases and the J segment 7 bases; nucleotides outside the gene matches: 5. The CDR3 consists of 13 residues. The V gene's germline CDR1 is SGHTA and CDR2 FQGNSA.

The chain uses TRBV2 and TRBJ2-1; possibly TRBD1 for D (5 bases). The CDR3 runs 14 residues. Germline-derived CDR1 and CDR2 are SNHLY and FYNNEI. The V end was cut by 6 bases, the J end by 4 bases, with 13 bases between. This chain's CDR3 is CASRYPDSYNEQFF. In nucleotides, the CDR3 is TGTGCCAGCAGGTACCCAGACAGTTACAATGAGCAGTTCTTC.

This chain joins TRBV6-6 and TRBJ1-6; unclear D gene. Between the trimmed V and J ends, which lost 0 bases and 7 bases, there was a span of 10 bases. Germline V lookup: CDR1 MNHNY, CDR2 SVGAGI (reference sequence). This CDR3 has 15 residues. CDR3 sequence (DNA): TGTGCCAGCAGTTACTCGAACAGAGAGAATTCACCCCTCCACTTT. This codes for CASSYSNRENSPLHF.

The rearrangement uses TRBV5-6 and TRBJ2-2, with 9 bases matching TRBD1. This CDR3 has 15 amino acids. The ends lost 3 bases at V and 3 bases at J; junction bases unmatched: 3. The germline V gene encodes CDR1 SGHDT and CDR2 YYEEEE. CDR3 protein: CASSYRDRDTGELFF. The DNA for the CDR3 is TGTGCCAGCAGCTACCGGGACAGGGACACCGGGGAGCTGTTTTTT.

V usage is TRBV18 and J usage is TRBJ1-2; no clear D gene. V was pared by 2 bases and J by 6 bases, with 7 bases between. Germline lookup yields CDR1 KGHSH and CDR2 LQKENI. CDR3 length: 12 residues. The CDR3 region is CASSPGGNGYTF. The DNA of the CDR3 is TGTGCCAGCTCACCAGGAGGAAATGGCTACACCTTC.

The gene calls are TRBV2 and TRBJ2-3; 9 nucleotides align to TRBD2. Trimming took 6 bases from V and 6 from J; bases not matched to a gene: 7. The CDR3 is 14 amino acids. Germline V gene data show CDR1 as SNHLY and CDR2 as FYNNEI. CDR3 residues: CASSPGLAADTQYF. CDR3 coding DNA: TGTGCCAGCAGCCCGGGACTAGCAGCGGATACGCAGTATTTT.

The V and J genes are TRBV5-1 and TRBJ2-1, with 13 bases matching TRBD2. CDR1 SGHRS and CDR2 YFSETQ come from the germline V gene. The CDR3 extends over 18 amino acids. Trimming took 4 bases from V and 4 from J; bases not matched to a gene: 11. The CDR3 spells CASSPWGGTSGIYNEQFF. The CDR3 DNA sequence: TGCGCCAGCAGCCCCTGGGGCGGGACTAGCGGGATTTACAATGAGCAGTTCTTC.

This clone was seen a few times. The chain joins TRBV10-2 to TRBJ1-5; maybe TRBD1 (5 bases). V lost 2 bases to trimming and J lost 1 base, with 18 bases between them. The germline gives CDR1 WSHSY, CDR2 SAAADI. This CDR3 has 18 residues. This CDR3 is CASSERGHGEVSNQPQHF. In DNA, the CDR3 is TGCGCCAGCAGTGAGAGGGGTCATGGGGAGGTGAGCAATCAGCCCCAGCATTTT.

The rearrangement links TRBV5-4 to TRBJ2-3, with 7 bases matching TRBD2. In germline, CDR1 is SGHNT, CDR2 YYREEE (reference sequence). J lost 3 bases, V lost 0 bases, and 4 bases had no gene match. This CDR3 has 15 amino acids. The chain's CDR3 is CASSLGGGWTDTQYF. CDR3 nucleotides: TGTGCCAGCAGCTTGGGGGGGGGTTGGACAGATACGCAGTATTTT.

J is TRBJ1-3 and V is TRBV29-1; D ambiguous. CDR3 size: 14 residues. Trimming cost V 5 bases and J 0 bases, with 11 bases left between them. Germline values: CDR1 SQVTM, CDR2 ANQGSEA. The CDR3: CSVLDLSSGNTIYF. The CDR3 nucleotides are TGCAGCGTTTTAGACTTAAGCTCTGGAAACACCATATATTTT.

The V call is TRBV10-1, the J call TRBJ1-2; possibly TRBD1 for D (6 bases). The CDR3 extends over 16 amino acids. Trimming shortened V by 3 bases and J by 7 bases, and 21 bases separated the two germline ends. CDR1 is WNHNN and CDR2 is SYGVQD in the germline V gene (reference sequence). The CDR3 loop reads CASSDGAAGTPSGYTF. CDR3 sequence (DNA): TGCGCCAGCAGTGATGGGGCGGCAGGGACACCCAGTGGCTACACCTTC.

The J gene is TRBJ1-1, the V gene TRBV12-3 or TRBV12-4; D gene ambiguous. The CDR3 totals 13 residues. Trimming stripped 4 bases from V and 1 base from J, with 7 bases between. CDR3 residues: CASSYSRNTEAFF. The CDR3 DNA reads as TGTGCCAGCAGTTATTCTCGGAACACTGAAGCTTTCTTT.

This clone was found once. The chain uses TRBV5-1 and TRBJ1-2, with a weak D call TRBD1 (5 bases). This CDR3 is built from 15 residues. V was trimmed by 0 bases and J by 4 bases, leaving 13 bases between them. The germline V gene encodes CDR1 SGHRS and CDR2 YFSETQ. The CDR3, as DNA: TGCGCCAGCAGCTTGGGGCAGGGCCTTATCTATGGCTACACCTTC. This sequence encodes CASSLGQGLIYGYTF.

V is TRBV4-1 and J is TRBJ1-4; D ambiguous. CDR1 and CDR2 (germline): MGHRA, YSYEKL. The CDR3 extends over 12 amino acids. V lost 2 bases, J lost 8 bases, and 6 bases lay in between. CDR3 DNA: TGCGCCAGCAGCCAACCGAGAGAAAAACTGTTTTTT. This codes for CASSQPREKLFF.

The CDR3 DNA sequence: TGTGCCAGCAGCTTAGGGACCTTAGCGGGGGGGCCGGATACGCAGTATTTT. Residues: CASSLGTLAGGPDTQYF. The rearrangement uses TRBV7-7 and TRBJ2-3; 11 positions match TRBD2. The CDR3 is made up of 17 amino acids. Trimming removed 1 base from V and 6 bases from J; junction bases left unmatched: 9. Germline values: CDR1 SSHAT, CDR2 FNYEAQ (reference sequence).

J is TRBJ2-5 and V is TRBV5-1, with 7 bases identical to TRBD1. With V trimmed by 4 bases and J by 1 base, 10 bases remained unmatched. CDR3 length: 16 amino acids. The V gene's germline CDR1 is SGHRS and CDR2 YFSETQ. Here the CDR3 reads CASSRSQGVGQETQYF. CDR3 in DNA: TGCGCCAGCAGCCGTAGCCAGGGGGTAGGCCAAGAGACCCAGTACTTC.

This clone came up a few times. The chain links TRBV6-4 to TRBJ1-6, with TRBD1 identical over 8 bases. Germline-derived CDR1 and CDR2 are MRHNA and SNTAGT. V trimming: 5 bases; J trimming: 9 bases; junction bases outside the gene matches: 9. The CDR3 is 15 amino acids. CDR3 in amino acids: CASSSQGAKGSPLHF. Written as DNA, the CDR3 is TGTGCCAGCAGTTCCCAGGGGGCAAAGGGTTCACCCCTCCACTTT.

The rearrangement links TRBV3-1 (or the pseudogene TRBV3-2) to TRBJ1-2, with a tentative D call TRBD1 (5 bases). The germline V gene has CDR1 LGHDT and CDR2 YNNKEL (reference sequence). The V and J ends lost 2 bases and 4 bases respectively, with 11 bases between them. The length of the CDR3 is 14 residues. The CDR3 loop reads CASSQRGTTYGYTF. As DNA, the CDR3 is TGTGCCAGCAGCCAACGGGGGACCACCTATGGCTACACCTTC.

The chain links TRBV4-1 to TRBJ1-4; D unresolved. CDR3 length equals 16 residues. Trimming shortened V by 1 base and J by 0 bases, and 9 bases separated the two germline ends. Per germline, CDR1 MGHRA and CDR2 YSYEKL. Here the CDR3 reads CASSQVRRATNEKLFF. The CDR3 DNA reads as TGCGCCAGCAGCCAAGTACGCCGGGCAACTAATGAAAAACTGTTTTTT.

CDR3 in amino acids: CASSVGEWDSRRDTQYF. The DNA of the CDR3 is TGTGCCAGCAGCGTAGGAGAGTGGGACTCCCGCAGAGATACGCAGTATTTT. The chain recombines TRBV9 with TRBJ2-3; TRBD2 is a possible D gene (6 bases). V lost 0 bases to trimming and J lost 5 bases, with 19 bases between them. The length of the CDR3 is 17 residues. Germline-derived CDR1 and CDR2 are SGDLS and YYNGEE.

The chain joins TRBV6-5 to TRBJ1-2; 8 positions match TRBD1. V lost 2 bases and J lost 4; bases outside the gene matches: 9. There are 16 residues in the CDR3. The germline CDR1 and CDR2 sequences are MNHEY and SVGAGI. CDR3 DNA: TGTGCCAGCAGTTACGCCTTTCAGGGGGCTGGCTATGGCTACACCTTC. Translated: CASSYAFQGAGYGYTF.

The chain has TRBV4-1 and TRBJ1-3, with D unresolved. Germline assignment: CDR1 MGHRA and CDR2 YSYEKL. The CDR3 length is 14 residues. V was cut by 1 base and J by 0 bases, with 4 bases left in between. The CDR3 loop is CASSQGHSGNTIYF. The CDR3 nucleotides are TGCGCCAGCAGCCAAGGTCACTCTGGAAACACCATATATTTT.

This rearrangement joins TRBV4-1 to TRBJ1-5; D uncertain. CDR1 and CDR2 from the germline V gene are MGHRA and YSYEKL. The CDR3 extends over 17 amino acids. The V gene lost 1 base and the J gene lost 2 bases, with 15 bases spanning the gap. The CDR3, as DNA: TGCGCCAGCAGCCAAGCACGGATTTGGGGAGGCAATCAGCCCCAGCATTTT. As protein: CASSQARIWGGNQPQHF.

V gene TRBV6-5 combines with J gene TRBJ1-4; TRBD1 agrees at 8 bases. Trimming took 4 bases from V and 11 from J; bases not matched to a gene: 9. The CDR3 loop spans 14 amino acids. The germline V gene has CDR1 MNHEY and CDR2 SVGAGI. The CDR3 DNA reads TGTGCCAGCAGTTGGGACAGGACCTCTGAGAAACTGTTTTTT. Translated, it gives CASSWDRTSEKLFF.

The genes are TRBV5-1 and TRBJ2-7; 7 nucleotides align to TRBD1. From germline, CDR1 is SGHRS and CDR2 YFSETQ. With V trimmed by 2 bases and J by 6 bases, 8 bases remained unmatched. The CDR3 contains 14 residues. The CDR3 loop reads CASSFSTGAPEQYF. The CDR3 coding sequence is TGCGCCAGCAGCTTCTCTACAGGGGCCCCCGAGCAGTACTTC.

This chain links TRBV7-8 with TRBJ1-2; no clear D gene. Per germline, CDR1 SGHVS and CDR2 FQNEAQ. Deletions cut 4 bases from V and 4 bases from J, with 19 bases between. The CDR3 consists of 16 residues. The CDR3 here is CASSSPLERAGYGYTF. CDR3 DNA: TGTGCCAGCAGCTCGCCCCTGGAAAGGGCGGGCTATGGCTACACCTTC.

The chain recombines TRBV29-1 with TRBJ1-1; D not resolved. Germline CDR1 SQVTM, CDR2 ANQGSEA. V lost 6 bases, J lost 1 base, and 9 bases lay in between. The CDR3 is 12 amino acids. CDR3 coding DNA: TGCAGCGTACTACCCCCGAACACTGAAGCTTTCTTT. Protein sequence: CSVLPPNTEAFF.

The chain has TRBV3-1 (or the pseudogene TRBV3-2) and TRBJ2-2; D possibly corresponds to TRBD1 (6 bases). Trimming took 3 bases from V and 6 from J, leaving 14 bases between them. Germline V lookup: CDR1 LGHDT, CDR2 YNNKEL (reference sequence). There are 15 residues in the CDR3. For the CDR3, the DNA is TGTGCCAGCAGCCAGAGAACAGGGCTCTCCGGGGAGCTGTTTTTT. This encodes CASSQRTGLSGELFF.

The CDR3: CATQGTGVSYNEQFF. In DNA form, the CDR3 reads TGTGCCACCCAAGGGACAGGCGTCTCCTACAATGAGCAGTTCTTC. This chain uses TRBV2 with TRBJ2-1, with 8 positions matching TRBD1. Per germline, CDR1 SNHLY and CDR2 FYNNEI. V was clipped by 10 bases and J by 0 bases; unmatched bases: 8. The CDR3 has 15 amino acids.